The clone carrying this TCR beta chain was recorded once. Its specificity is not known. Donors were healthy HIV-negative adults without recent acute infections or vaccinations. TCRdb's table, derived via immunoSEQ multiplex PCR, lists solely in-frame clones and lacks some. The sample yields 2 million to 3 million clones, 93% seen once. These data are taken from a study of shared clonotypes between healthy human individuals. Study context: Per-donor plates numbered three CD4 naive, three CD4 memory, two CD8 naive and one CD8 memory.

The CDR3 sequence is 18 residues long. Germline lookup yields CDR1 SGDLS and CDR2 YYNGEE. Trimming left V 4 bases short and J 0 bases short, with 19 bases between. Study conclusions and caveats: The study found lower generation probabilities in non-shared clonotypes than in those shared by all four donors. Clonotype sharing across four donors was observed for about 5.5% of naive CD4 clonotypes.

The receptor's source is a man aged 18 to 29 in good health. Some clones in this sample may be carry-over from other donors' samples. This chain uses TRBV9 with TRBJ2-2, with D possibly TRBD2 on 5 matching bases. Sample: naive CD4+ T cells from PBMCs. As to subset: CD45RA+ positively selected. The CDR3 is CASSTRHLQYPNTGELFF. CDR3 DNA: TGTGCCAGCAGCACTAGACACCTACAATATCCGAACACCGGGGAGCTGTTTTTT.